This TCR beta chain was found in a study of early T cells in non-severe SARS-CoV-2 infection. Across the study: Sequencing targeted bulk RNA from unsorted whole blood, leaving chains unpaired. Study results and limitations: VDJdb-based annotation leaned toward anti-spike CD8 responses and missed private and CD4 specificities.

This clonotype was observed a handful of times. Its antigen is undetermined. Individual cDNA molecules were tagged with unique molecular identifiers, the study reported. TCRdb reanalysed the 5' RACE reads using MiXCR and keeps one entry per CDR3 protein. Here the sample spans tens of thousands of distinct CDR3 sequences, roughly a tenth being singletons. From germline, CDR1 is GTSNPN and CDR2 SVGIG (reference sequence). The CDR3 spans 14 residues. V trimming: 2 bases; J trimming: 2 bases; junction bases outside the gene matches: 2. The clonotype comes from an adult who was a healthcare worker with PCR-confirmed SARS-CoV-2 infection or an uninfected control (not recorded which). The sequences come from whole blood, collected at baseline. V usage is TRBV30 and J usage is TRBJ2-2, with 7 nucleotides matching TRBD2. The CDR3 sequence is CAWSRGVNTGELFF. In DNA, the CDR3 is TGTGCCTGGAGTCGGGGGGTTAACACCGGGGAGCTGTTTTTT.